The 30 T cell receptor beta chains reported below all come from one sample, sequenced in a study of blood T cells in healthy people across ages. PCR was performed a second time for about 7 to 11 cycles using a sample-barcoded 5' primer and a J-beta primer mix. TCRdb re-called the 5' RACE reads with MiXCR, one entry per CDR3 protein. Among hundreds of thousands of distinct CDR3 sequences listed, over 45% were seen once. Sequencing used blood. These receptors originate from a woman aged 60-70 years in good health.

This clonotype appeared a single time. The rearrangement uses TRBV20-1 and TRBJ1-5, with 7 positions matching TRBD1. CDR3 length: 15 amino acids. Germline V gene lookup returns CDR1 DFQATT and CDR2 SNEGSKA (reference sequence). Losses at the gene ends were 3 bases for V and 0 bases for J; bases not matched to a gene: 5. Here the CDR3 DNA reads TGCAGTGCTAGTTACAGGGGACTTAGCAATCAGCCCCAGCATTTT. Translation: CSASYRGLSNQPQHF.

The J gene is TRBJ2-1, the V gene TRBV4-3; possible D gene TRBD1, 5 bases. Germline V gene data show CDR1 as LGHNA and CDR2 as YSLEER. The CDR3 length is 15 residues. Trimming took 0 bases from V and 2 from J, leaving 8 bases between them. The CDR3: CASSQEWGTYNEQFF. The DNA for the CDR3 is TGCGCCAGCAGCCAAGAATGGGGCACCTACAATGAGCAGTTCTTC.

The chain couples TRBV5-4 to TRBJ2-5; 10 bases line up with TRBD2. This CDR3 has 16 amino acids. Per the germline V gene, CDR1 is SGHNT and CDR2 is YYREEE (reference sequence). Trimming cost V 1 base and J 5 bases; bases outside gene matches: 8. The chain's CDR3 is CASSLPLAGVEETQYF. In DNA form, the CDR3 reads TGTGCCAGCAGCTTGCCCCTAGCGGGAGTTGAGGAGACCCAGTACTTC. The full variable domain, its missing parts supplied by reference TRBV5-4 and TRBJ2-5, is ETGVTQSPTHLIKTRGQQVTLRCSSQSGHNTVSWYQQALGQGPQFIFQYYREEENGRGNFPPRFSGLQFPNYSSELNVNALELDDSALYLCASSLPLAGVEETQYFGPGTRLLVL.

The genes are TRBV7-9 and TRBJ2-7, with TRBD2 identical over 8 bases. Per germline, CDR1 SEHNR and CDR2 FQNEAQ (reference sequence). V shed 6 bases and J 2 bases; nucleotides not matched to a gene: 18. The CDR3 has 18 amino acids. This chain's CDR3 is CASSLHPRLAQIPYEQYF. The CDR3 nucleotides are TGTGCCAGCAGTCTCCACCCCAGACTAGCGCAAATCCCCTACGAGCAGTACTTC.

The chain joins TRBV2 to TRBJ2-3; 12 bases fit TRBD2. The V gene's germline CDR1 is SNHLY and CDR2 FYNNEI. The CDR3 length is 16 residues. Losses at the gene ends were 6 bases for V and 4 bases for J; bases not matched to a gene: 8. CDR3 protein: CASSAGLAGMPDTQYF. The CDR3, as DNA: TGTGCCAGCAGCGCAGGACTAGCGGGAATGCCAGATACGCAGTATTTT.

The chain carries TRBV7-9 and TRBJ2-5; 7 bases line up with TRBD2. With 8 bases clipped from V and 4 bases from J, the junction kept 10 bases outside the gene matches. Germline V gene data show CDR1 as SEHNR and CDR2 as FQNEAQ (reference sequence). This CDR3 contains 14 residues. The CDR3 reads CASLSSGKGETQYF. The CDR3, as DNA: TGTGCCAGCCTCTCGAGCGGGAAAGGAGAGACCCAGTACTTC.

This clonotype was observed a few times. The V and J genes are TRBV7-2 and TRBJ2-1; 9 positions match TRBD2. The CDR3 runs 15 residues. V lost 2 bases and J lost 6; bases outside the gene matches: 5. Looked up from germline, CDR1 is SGHTA and CDR2 is FQGNSA. The CDR3 loop reads CASSLMREGFNEQFF. The CDR3 DNA reads TGTGCCAGCAGCTTAATGCGGGAGGGATTCAATGAGCAGTTCTTC.

This clonotype has a handful of counts. The chain employs TRBV20-1 and TRBJ1-2; 8 bases match TRBD1. The V gene's germline CDR1 is DFQATT and CDR2 SNEGSKA (reference sequence). This CDR3 has 12 amino acids. V lost 5 bases and J lost 5; bases outside the gene matches: 4. CDR3 nucleotide sequence: TGCAGTGCTCAGGACAGGGAGTATGGCTACACCTTC. Translating gives CSAQDREYGYTF.

This clonotype was detected a few times. This chain connects TRBV24-1 to TRBJ2-7, with 8 bases identical to TRBD1. Trimming at V came to 5 bases and at J to 4 bases, leaving 6 bases not matched to a gene. Germline CDR1 is KGHDR and CDR2 is SFDVKD. This CDR3 comprises 14 residues. CDR3 region: CATSVRTGRYEQYF. CDR3 DNA: TGTGCCACCAGTGTCAGGACAGGGCGGTACGAGCAGTACTTC.

This clonotype appeared a few times. The chain carries TRBV10-3 and TRBJ1-1; D is undetermined. V was clipped by 3 bases and J by 1 base, with 6 bases between them. CDR1 ENHRY and CDR2 SYGVKD come from the germline V gene. The CDR3 has 13 amino acids. CDR3 nucleotide sequence: TGTGCCATCAGTGACCCACCGAACACTGAAGCTTTCTTT. Its protein is CAISDPPNTEAFF.

The J gene is TRBJ2-7, the V gene TRBV4-3; no firm D call. The CDR3 runs 14 residues. V dropped 0 bases and J dropped 6 bases, with 12 bases sitting between them. CDR1 and CDR2 (germline): LGHNA, YSLEER. The CDR3 loop reads CASSQDVGEREQYF. The CDR3 bases are TGCGCCAGCAGCCAAGACGTTGGCGAGCGCGAGCAGTACTTC.

This chain connects TRBV5-5 to TRBJ1-1; 12 bases match TRBD1. V gave up 5 bases and J gave up 7 bases; unmatched junction bases: 12. This CDR3 has 16 amino acids. Germline CDR1 reads SGHKS; CDR2 reads YYEKEE (reference sequence). CDR3: CASSYPPGQGANEAFF. The CDR3 DNA sequence: TGTGCCAGCAGTTACCCCCCGGGACAGGGGGCTAATGAAGCTTTCTTT.

The CDR3 nucleotides read TGTGCCATCAGACCCGCAGGGAACCAAGAGACCCAGTACTTC. This codes for CAIRPAGNQETQYF. The chain combines TRBV10-3 with TRBJ2-5, with D possibly matching TRBD1 (5 bases). V was shortened by 6 bases and J by 0 bases, with 11 bases between the two germline ends. CDR1 is ENHRY and CDR2 is SYGVKD in the germline V gene. The CDR3 consists of 14 residues.

This clonotype was found once. The rearrangement links TRBV12-3 or TRBV12-4 to TRBJ2-2; D is possibly TRBD1 (6 bases). The CDR3 loop spans 17 amino acids. V was trimmed by 5 bases and J by 4 bases, leaving 20 bases between them. The DNA of the CDR3 is TGTGCCAGCAGTCCCTCCGTGAGGGGGAGTATCACCGGGGAGCTGTTTTTT. Its protein is CASSPSVRGSITGELFF.

The chain combines TRBV7-2 with TRBJ2-5; 12 bases match TRBD2. The DNA matches TRBJ2-7 better at its end, which makes the J call doubtful. The CDR3 length is 16 residues. Looked up from germline, CDR1 is SGHTA and CDR2 is FQGNSA. In nucleotides, the CDR3 is TGTGCCAGCAGCTTAGCGAGGACTAGCGGGACCCACGAGCAGTACTTC. Translating gives CASSLARTSGTHEQYF.

The table lists this clonotype with a few counts. This chain links TRBV25-1 with TRBJ2-4, with 9 bases fitting TRBD1. The J call may be mistaken, given a closer DNA end match to TRBJ2-7. Germline CDR1 is MGHDK and CDR2 is SYGVNS. The CDR3 sequence is 12 residues long. The DNA of the CDR3 is TGTGCCAGCAGGGGACAGGGCTCCGAGCAGTACTTC. The encoded protein is CASRGQGSEQYF.

J is TRBJ2-5 and V is TRBV27; TRBD1 is a possible D gene (6 bases). V lost 10 bases and J lost 0, with 15 bases in between. Per germline, CDR1 MNHEY and CDR2 SMNVEV (reference sequence). The CDR3 is 14 amino acids. CDR3 protein: CAIECTGYQETQYF. CDR3 in DNA: TGTGCCATAGAATGTACAGGGTACCAAGAGACCCAGTACTTC.

V gene TRBV6-6 combines with J gene TRBJ2-5; TRBD2 is a possible D gene (7 bases). CDR1 is MNHNY and CDR2 is SVGAGI in the germline V gene (reference sequence). This CDR3 contains 13 residues. The germline V and J ends were trimmed by 4 bases and 7 bases, with 13 bases remaining between them. As DNA, the CDR3 is TGTGCCAGCAGTTCGGGACTACAGGGGACCCAGTACTTC. Translated: CASSSGLQGTQYF.

V and J are TRBV6-2 or TRBV6-3 and TRBJ2-1; 8 nucleotides agree with TRBD2. The V gene's germline CDR1 is MNHEY and CDR2 SVGEGT. The CDR3 runs to 15 residues. With 3 bases clipped from V and 5 bases from J, the junction kept 6 bases outside the gene matches. This CDR3 reads CASSYLGLVDNEQFF. The CDR3, as DNA: TGTGCCAGCAGTTATTTGGGACTAGTCGACAATGAGCAGTTCTTC.

This clonotype has a handful of counts. This sequence joins TRBV4-1 and TRBJ1-5, with D hard to call. This CDR3 spans 15 amino acids. Germline values: CDR1 MGHRA, CDR2 YSYEKL. Deletions cut 0 bases from V and 5 bases from J, with 11 bases between. The CDR3 coding sequence is TGCGCCAGCAGCCAAGATTTAAGGGTCTATCAGCCCCAGCATTTT. It yields the protein CASSQDLRVYQPQHF.

The chain joins TRBV20-1 to TRBJ1-2, with 7 bases identical to TRBD1. Germline CDR1 reads DFQATT; CDR2 reads SNEGSKA (reference sequence). The CDR3 is 15 residues long. The V segment lost 5 bases and the J segment 2 bases; nucleotides outside the gene matches: 11. CDR3 loop: CSASTGPVGNYGYTF. In DNA, the CDR3 is TGCAGTGCTTCGACAGGGCCTGTGGGGAACTATGGCTACACCTTC.

CDR3 amino acids: CSARSTSNQPQHF. The CDR3 coding sequence is TGCAGTGCTAGAAGCACAAGCAATCAGCCCCAGCATTTT. V and J are TRBV20-1 and TRBJ1-5; D is uncertain. There are 13 residues in the CDR3. Trimming stripped 2 bases from V and 1 base from J, with 6 bases between. Germline assignment: CDR1 DFQATT and CDR2 SNEGSKA (reference sequence).

This clonotype was counted a single time. The V call is TRBV12-3 or TRBV12-4, the J call TRBJ1-1, with D perhaps matching TRBD1 (6 bases). The V end was cut by 7 bases, the J end by 2 bases, with 11 bases between. This CDR3 contains 13 residues. CDR3 protein: CASNYRVNTEAFF. The CDR3 nucleotides read TGTGCCAGCAACTACAGGGTCAACACTGAAGCTTTCTTT.

This clonotype was seen a single time. The chain joins TRBV20-1 to TRBJ2-1; the D gene could be TRBD1 or TRBD2 (5 bases each). V lost 0 bases and J 4 bases, leaving 10 bases between the germline ends. In germline, CDR1 is DFQATT, CDR2 SNEGSKA (reference sequence). The CDR3 is made up of 14 amino acids. The CDR3 nucleotides are TGCAGTGCTAGAGATAGGGACCCATACAATGAGCAGTTCTTC. The encoded protein is CSARDRDPYNEQFF.

V gene TRBV7-2 combines with J gene TRBJ2-3; D remains ambiguous. The ends were cut back, 5 bases at V and 5 bases at J, with 11 bases in the middle. CDR3 size: 13 residues. The germline V gene has CDR1 SGHTA and CDR2 FQGNSA. CDR3: CASSAPHKDTQYF. CDR3 DNA: TGTGCCAGCAGCGCACCACATAAAGATACGCAGTATTTT.

V gene TRBV29-1 combines with J gene TRBJ1-1, with no clear D. V was shortened by 0 bases and J by 2 bases, with 10 bases between the two germline ends. The CDR3 totals 14 residues. Germline V gene data show CDR1 as SQVTM and CDR2 as ANQGSEA. CDR3 residues: CSVEEFAENTEAFF. As DNA, the CDR3 is TGCAGCGTTGAAGAATTTGCAGAAAACACTGAAGCTTTCTTT.

This clonotype has just a few counts. This chain links TRBV20-1 with TRBJ2-7, with TRBD1 as a possible D gene (6 bases). Germline V CDR1 and CDR2: DFQATT, SNEGSKA (reference sequence). V was cut by 3 bases and J by 6 bases, with 12 bases left in between. The CDR3 spans 12 residues. The DNA for the CDR3 is TGCAGTGCTAGTGAACACAGGGCCGAGCAGTACTTC. This translates into CSASEHRAEQYF.

At least ten counts were recorded for this clonotype. Given a much more abundant clone one base away, this may be a read error. This chain connects TRBV29-1 to TRBJ2-1; no reliable D call. The J call may be wrong; the DNA end is better matched by TRBJ2-7. Germline CDR1 is SQVTM and CDR2 is ANQGSEA. The CDR3 contains 10 residues. The DNA for the CDR3 is TGCAGCGCCTTCTACAATGAGCAGTACTTC. Translating gives CSAFYNEQYF.

The genes are TRBV7-3 and TRBJ2-6; no clear D gene. This CDR3 has 15 residues. Trimming cost V 5 bases and J 4 bases, with 12 bases left between them. Germline V gene data show CDR1 as SGHTA and CDR2 as FQGTGA. The CDR3 here is CASSASLPGANVLTF. CDR3 DNA: TGTGCCAGCAGCGCCTCTTTACCCGGGGCCAACGTCCTGACTTTC.

This clonotype was seen a handful of times. The chain uses TRBV12-3 or TRBV12-4 and TRBJ2-3; 14 bases agree with TRBD2. There are 15 residues in the CDR3. The junction had 5 bases not matched to a gene; V was cut back by 6 bases and J by 6 bases. DNA for the CDR3: TGTGCCAGCAGGGGACTAGCGGGAGATTTGGATACGCAGTATTTT. It is translated as CASRGLAGDLDTQYF.